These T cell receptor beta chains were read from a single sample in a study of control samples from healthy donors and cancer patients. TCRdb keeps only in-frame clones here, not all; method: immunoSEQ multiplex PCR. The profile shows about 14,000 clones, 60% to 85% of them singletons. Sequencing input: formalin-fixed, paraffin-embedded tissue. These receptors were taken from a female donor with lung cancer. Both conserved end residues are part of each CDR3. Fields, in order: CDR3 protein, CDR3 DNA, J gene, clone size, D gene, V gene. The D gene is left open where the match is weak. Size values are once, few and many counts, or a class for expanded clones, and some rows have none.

CDR3: CASSQGNQPQHF
DNA: TGTGCCAGCAGTCAAGGGAATCAGCCCCAGCATTTT
J: TRBJ1-5
size: few
D: .
V: TRBV6-2/TRBV6-3

CDR3: CASRDQETQYF
DNA: TGTGCCAGCAGGGACCAAGAGACCCAGTACTTC
J: TRBJ2-5
size: once
D: .
V: TRBV7-9

CDR3: CASSLGGGSEAFF
DNA: TGTGCCAGCAGCTTAGGGGGGGGATCTGAAGCTTTCTTT
J: TRBJ1-1
size: .
D: .
V: TRBV7-2

CDR3: CASSLDRGHEQFF
DNA: TGTGCCAGCAGTTTAGATCGGGGCCATGAGCAGTTCTTC
J: TRBJ2-1
size: .
D: .
V: TRBV12-3/TRBV12-4

CDR3: CASRAMNTGELFF
DNA: TGTGCTAGTAGAGCGATGAACACCGGGGAGCTGTTTTTT
J: TRBJ2-2
size: few
D: .
V: TRBV12-5

CDR3: CASSSTTGYTEAFF
DNA: TGTGCCAGCAGTTCAACGACAGGGTACACTGAAGCTTTCTTT
J: TRBJ1-1
size: .
D: TRBD1
V: TRBV27

CDR3: CASSPRGREQYF
DNA: TGTGCCAGCAGCCCCAGGGGCAGGGAGCAGTACTTC
J: TRBJ2-7
size: .
D: .
V: TRBV11-2

CDR3: CASSLRTGGGEQYF
DNA: TGCGCCAGCAGCTTGCGCACAGGGGGCGGCGAGCAGTACTTC
J: TRBJ2-7
size: .
D: TRBD1
V: TRBV5-1

CDR3: CASSPIRLNTGELFF
DNA: TGCGCCAGCAGCCCTATTCGTCTGAACACCGGGGAGCTGTTTTTT
J: TRBJ2-2
size: .
D: .
V: TRBV4-1

CDR3: CASSPPLGQGIMNTEAFF
DNA: TGTGCCAGCTCACCACCGCTAGGACAGGGGATAATGAACACTGAAGCTTTCTTT
J: TRBJ1-1
size: .
D: TRBD1
V: TRBV18

CDR3: CASSLALGYNEQFF
DNA: TGCGCCAGCAGCTTGGCTTTGGGGTACAATGAGCAGTTCTTC
J: TRBJ2-1
size: .
D: .
V: TRBV5-1

CDR3: CASSLSGTDTQYF
DNA: TGCGCCAGCAGCTTGTCCGGGACAGATACGCAGTATTTT
J: TRBJ2-3
size: .
D: .
V: TRBV5-1

CDR3: CASIGLGLSYNEQFF
DNA: TGTGCCAGCATCGGACTAGGACTAAGTTACAATGAGCAGTTCTTC
J: TRBJ2-1
size: .
D: TRBD2
V: TRBV9

CDR3: CASSPETGGYGYTF
DNA: TGTGCCAGCAGCCCCGAGACAGGGGGCTATGGCTACACCTTC
J: TRBJ1-2
size: .
D: TRBD1
V: TRBV7-2

CDR3: CASSEEPGGWGYTF
DNA: TGTGCCAGCAGTGAAGAGCCAGGGGGATGGGGCTACACCTTC
J: TRBJ1-2
size: .
D: TRBD1
V: TRBV2

CDR3: CASSSHGENQPQHF
DNA: TGTGCCAGCAGCTCACATGGGGAAAATCAGCCCCAGCATTTT
J: TRBJ1-5
size: .
D: .
V: TRBV13

CDR3: CASSYGGRGLNEKLFF
DNA: TGTGCCAGCAGTTACGGTGGTCGGGGCCTTAATGAAAAACTGTTTTTT
J: TRBJ1-4
size: .
D: .
V: TRBV6-5

CDR3: CASSLKAGNTEAFF
DNA: TGTGCCAGCAGTTTAAAGGCAGGGAACACTGAAGCTTTCTTT
J: TRBJ1-1
size: .
D: .
V: TRBV27

CDR3: CASSLLAGELLSYNEQFF
DNA: TGTGCCAGCAGCTTGCTAGCGGGAGAACTCTTATCCTACAATGAGCAGTTCTTC
J: TRBJ2-1
size: .
D: TRBD2
V: TRBV14

CDR3: CASSVGGGDQPQHF
DNA: TGTGCCAGCAGCGTAGGAGGGGGCGATCAGCCCCAGCATTTT
J: TRBJ1-5
size: .
D: TRBD1
V: TRBV9

CDR3: CAISDENRGLGYTF
DNA: TGTGCCATCAGTGATGAGAACAGGGGGCTTGGCTACACCTTC
J: TRBJ1-2
size: .
D: TRBD1
V: TRBV10-3

CDR3: CASAKGGLETQYF
DNA: TGTGCTAGTGCCAAAGGGGGATTGGAGACCCAGTACTTC
J: TRBJ2-5
size: .
D: .
V: TRBV12-5

CDR3: CATSRYGESNTGELFF
DNA: TGTGCCACCAGCAGATATGGGGAGTCCAACACCGGGGAGCTGTTTTTT
J: TRBJ2-2
size: .
D: .
V: TRBV15

CDR3: CASSNGQASYNEQFF
DNA: TGTGCCAGCAGCAATGGACAGGCCTCCTACAATGAGCAGTTCTTC
J: TRBJ2-1
size: .
D: TRBD1
V: TRBV11-2

CDR3: CASSPMDGTGADTQYF
DNA: TGTGCCAGCAGCCCAATGGACGGAACTGGGGCAGATACGCAGTATTTT
J: TRBJ2-3
size: .
D: .
V: TRBV6-4

CDR3: CATGLWSDEQFF
DNA: TGTGCCACCGGGTTGTGGTCCGATGAGCAGTTCTTC
J: TRBJ2-1
size: .
D: .
V: TRBV18

CDR3: CASSRGQGRVGHRELFF
DNA: TGTGCCAGCAGCCGGGGACAGGGCCGCGTAGGACACCGGGAGCTGTTTTTT
J: TRBJ2-2
size: .
D: TRBD1
V: TRBV6-2/TRBV6-3

CDR3: CASSYYDRPRGNQPQHF
DNA: TGTGCCAGCAGTTACTATGACAGGCCCCGAGGCAATCAGCCCCAGCATTTT
J: TRBJ1-5
size: .
D: .
V: TRBV6-2/TRBV6-3

CDR3: CASTLRDFYTDTQYF
DNA: TGTGCCAGCACCCTCCGGGACTTTTACACAGATACGCAGTATTTT
J: TRBJ2-3
size: .
D: .
V: TRBV5-6

CDR3: CASSQNRIQLAKNIQYF
DNA: TGCGCCAGCAGCCAAAATCGAATTCAGCTAGCCAAAAACATTCAGTACTTC
J: TRBJ2-4
size: .
D: .
V: TRBV4-3

CDR3: CASSQHYRGSGNTIYF
DNA: TGCGCCAGCAGCCAACACTATAGGGGCTCTGGAAACACCATATATTTT
J: TRBJ1-3
size: .
D: .
V: TRBV4-3

CDR3: CASSPGQYNTEAFF
DNA: TGCGCCAGCAGCCCTGGACAGTATAACACTGAAGCTTTCTTT
J: TRBJ1-1
size: .
D: .
V: TRBV4-3

CDR3: CASSLQRSSTDTQYF
DNA: TGCGCCAGCAGCTTGCAGCGGTCTAGCACAGATACGCAGTATTTT
J: TRBJ2-3
size: .
D: .
V: TRBV4-1

CDR3: CASSGDGATNEKLFF
DNA: TGTGCCAGCAGTGGAGACGGAGCAACTAATGAAAAACTGTTTTTT
J: TRBJ1-4
size: few
D: .
V: TRBV2

CDR3: CASAPGGTVRNTIYF
DNA: TGTGCTAGTGCCCCAGGAGGGACAGTGAGAAACACCATATATTTT
J: TRBJ1-3
size: .
D: TRBD1
V: TRBV12-5

CDR3: CASSPLDSSYNEQFF
DNA: TGTGCCAGCAGCCCGCTAGACAGCTCCTACAATGAGCAGTTCTTC
J: TRBJ2-1
size: .
D: .
V: TRBV7-9

CDR3: CASSIVSGTGGNLKQYF
DNA: TGTGCCAGCAGTATAGTCTCCGGGACAGGGGGAAATCTTAAGCAGTACTTC
J: TRBJ2-7
size: .
D: TRBD1
V: TRBV27

CDR3: CRAEGGDEAFF
DNA: TGCAGGGCCGAGGGGGGGGATGAAGCTTTCTTT
J: TRBJ1-1
size: once
D: .
V: TRBV20-1

CDR3: CASAADGYSYNSPLHF
DNA: TGTGCCAGCGCCGCCGACGGGTACTCCTATAATTCACCCCTCCACTTT
J: TRBJ1-6
size: .
D: .
V: TRBV7-2

CDR3: CASSQGHLISEAFF
DNA: TGCGCCAGCAGCCAGGGACACCTGATAAGCGAAGCTTTCTTT
J: TRBJ1-1
size: .
D: .
V: TRBV4-1

CDR3: CASSLGASGQNYEQYF
DNA: TGTGCCAGCAGCTTAGGGGCCTCGGGACAAAACTACGAGCAGTACTTC
J: TRBJ2-7
size: .
D: .
V: TRBV7-9

CDR3: CASSYGRSYGYTF
DNA: TGTGCCAGCAGTTACGGGAGGTCTTACGGCTACACCTTC
J: TRBJ1-2
size: .
D: .
V: TRBV6-5

CDR3: CASSQVPGELFF
DNA: TGTGCCAGCAGCCAAGTTCCCGGGGAGCTGTTTTTT
J: TRBJ2-2
size: .
D: .
V: TRBV3-1/TRBV3-2

CDR3: CASPSGLSTDTQYF
DNA: TGTGCCAGCCCTAGCGGGCTCAGCACAGATACGCAGTATTTT
J: TRBJ2-3
size: once
D: TRBD2
V: TRBV2

CDR3: CASSSQGLAGGIEQYF
DNA: TGTGCCAGCAGCTCGCAGGGACTAGCGGGAGGGATCGAGCAGTACTTC
J: TRBJ2-7
size: .
D: TRBD2
V: TRBV7-2

CDR3: CASSQEDLSSYNEQFF
DNA: TGTGCCAGCAGCCAAGAGGACTTGAGCTCCTACAATGAGCAGTTCTTC
J: TRBJ2-1
size: .
D: .
V: TRBV4-2

CDR3: CASTNEQGTYTEAFF
DNA: TGTGCCAGCACCAATGAACAGGGGACCTACACTGAAGCTTTCTTT
J: TRBJ1-1
size: .
D: TRBD1
V: TRBV6-5

CDR3: CASSPRQGYGYTF
DNA: TGTGCCAGTAGTCCACGACAGGGTTATGGCTACACCTTC
J: TRBJ1-2
size: .
D: TRBD1
V: TRBV19

CDR3: CASSGGDLTGANVLTF
DNA: TGCGCCAGCAGCGGGGGGGACCTAACTGGGGCCAACGTCCTGACTTTC
J: TRBJ2-6
size: .
D: TRBD2
V: TRBV5-1

CDR3: CASSRGQGNQPQHF
DNA: TGTGCCAGCAGTCGAGGACAGGGGAATCAGCCCCAGCATTTT
J: TRBJ1-5
size: .
D: TRBD1
V: TRBV6-5

CDR3: CASSPRADTQYF
DNA: TGTGCCAGCAGCCCCCGGGCGGATACGCAGTATTTT
J: TRBJ2-3
size: .
D: .
V: TRBV3-1/TRBV3-2

CDR3: CASSSRGHQETQYF
DNA: TGTGCCAGCAGTTCCCGGGGCCACCAAGAGACCCAGTACTTC
J: TRBJ2-5
size: .
D: .
V: TRBV28

CDR3: CASSMGRSYEQYF
DNA: TGTGCCAGTAGTATGGGTCGGTCCTACGAGCAGTACTTC
J: TRBJ2-7
size: .
D: .
V: TRBV19

CDR3: CSAGQGVGNGQFF
DNA: TGCAGCGCCGGACAGGGGGTCGGCAATGGGCAGTTCTTC
J: TRBJ2-1
size: .
D: TRBD1
V: TRBV29-1